Sequencing of this T cell receptor beta chain was carried out in a study of cytomegalovirus exposure and HLA in healthy donors. Study-level background: Unique TCR beta sequences numbering fewer than 130 million came from 190 million or so T cells in an earlier analysis.

Study-level results: CMV serostatus was the only immune exposure information that was available. Exclusion applied to some V segments, including TRBV6-2 and TRBV6-3, as they were indistinguishable. Sequence variants that were highly shared formed a cluster that was likely a sequencing artifact.

PCR primers comprised 60 Vbeta and 13 Jbeta primers. The repertoire was sequenced with immunoSEQ multiplex PCR; TCRdb's copy has only in-frame clones and lacks some. The data contain tens of thousands of clones, about two thirds of them singletons. The V and J ends lost 6 bases and 6 bases respectively, with 15 bases between them. This CDR3 has 14 amino acids. Germline V lookup: CDR1 KGHSH, CDR2 LQKENI. A word on this clone: The antigen is unknown.

The sequenced material came from PBMCs. The receptor was isolated from a man aged 60 to 75 in good health and CMV-seronegative. The chain links TRBV18 to TRBJ1-5, with D tentatively TRBD1 (6 bases). CDR3 DNA sequence: TGTGCCAGCTCTGCCCTGCAGGGGACTCAGCCCCAGCATTTT. As protein: CASSALQGTQPQHF.